This T cell receptor beta chain was sequenced during a study of blood T cell repertoires in COVID-19 (dated by TCRdb to about 2020). About the full investigation: The collaborator samples originated in the United States, Italy and Spain and spanned the acute and convalescent phases of COVID-19. The prospective study material was composed of cDNA or gDNA derived from T cells, B-cell-depleted T cells, or PBMCs. Deeply sampled blood TCRbeta repertoires from subjects exposed to, actively infected with, or recovered from COVID-19 were included in the dataset. A freely available public database, intended as a resource for researchers studying the immune response to SARS-CoV-2, is where the repertoires were released. Samples came from the ongoing ImmuneRACE study (first 160 participants) plus 1,254 subjects from 6 global collaborators. The sample metadata nearly always contained a de-identified subject ID, COVID-19 status, age in years and sex. Where available, HLA class I and class II types were taken from metadata supplied by the sample provider and were not determined by assay-based typing. Summary of the overall study and its limitations: How much clinical and demographic metadata was included differed by source and by participant, and the metadata was provided uncurated.

CDR1 and CDR2 were assigned from the germline V gene as SGHTA and FQGNSA. CDR3 length: 15 amino acids, cysteine to phenylalanine. Just CDR3 DNA is preserved here, 45 bases in frame from base 1. At the junction V is shortened by 3 bases and J by 0 bases, with 9 bases in between. In the case of this clone: Its cognate antigen has yet to be identified. No much larger clone is present one base from it, and per-base qualities are unavailable.

The collaborating institutions used their own protocols to collect whole blood in K2EDTA tubes. For TCRbeta analysis, collaborators shipped samples as frozen whole blood, isolated PBMCs, or DNA extracted from either of those sample types. TCRbeta CDR3 regions were amplified from genomic DNA using the immunoSEQ Assay, a bias-controlled multiplex PCR. Under the source paper's analysis protocol: The number of nucleated cells in each sample was estimated from the amplification of reference gene primers within the assay. Sequence reads were collapsed and filtered to measure the absolute abundance of every unique TCRbeta CDR3 rearrangement. Productive Simpson clonality was computed per sample as the square root of Simpson's diversity index over productive rearrangements. TCRdb re-hosts the immuneACCESS table, in-frame sequences only. Its copies lack some clones; in the studies checked, an unresolved V gene accounts for under half of them, and the cause for the rest is not known. V, J and clone size derive from that table, while D and trimming were established from the DNA sequence. Within this sample are about 190,000 clones, with over 80% of them counted one time only. The ten biggest clones cover about 5.5% of the sample.

The chain employs TRBV7-2 and TRBJ1-3, with the D segment identity uncertain. This TCR was recovered from a woman under 40 with acute or convalescent COVID-19. The sequencing input was peripheral blood. The CDR3 loop reads CASSFRGYSGNTIYF. The nucleotides read TGTGCCAGCAGCTTCCGGGGATACTCTGGAAACACCATATATTTT.